This T cell receptor (beta chain) comes out of a study of cytomegalovirus exposure and HLA in healthy donors. PCR involved 60 Vbeta and 13 Jbeta primers. Here immunoSEQ multiplex PCR was the method, and the copy in TCRdb shows in-frame clones only, minus some. The repertoire consists of 140,000 to 150,000 clones, with 73% occurring once and the leading ten covering 1.5% to 2%. The germline CDR1 and CDR2 sequences are KGHSH and LQKENI. CDR3 length: 15 amino acids. The junction had 6 bases not matched to a gene; V was cut back by 2 bases and J by 7 bases. The sample taken for sequencing was PBMCs. The chain employs TRBV18 and TRBJ2-3; 10 nucleotides agree with TRBD2. The TCR originated in a woman under 30 in good health and CMV-seronegative. The CDR3, as DNA: TGTGCCAGCTCACCAAGAGCGGGAGGGCCGTATACGCAGTATTTT. It yields the protein CASSPRAGGPYTQYF. The full variable domain, with the rest looked up from reference TRBV18 and TRBJ2-3, is NAGVMQNPRHLVRRRGQEARLRCSPMKGHSHVYWYRQLPEEGLKFMVYLQKENIIDESGMPKERFSAEFPKEGPSILRIQQVVRGDSAAYFCASSPRAGGPYTQYFGPGTRLTVL.